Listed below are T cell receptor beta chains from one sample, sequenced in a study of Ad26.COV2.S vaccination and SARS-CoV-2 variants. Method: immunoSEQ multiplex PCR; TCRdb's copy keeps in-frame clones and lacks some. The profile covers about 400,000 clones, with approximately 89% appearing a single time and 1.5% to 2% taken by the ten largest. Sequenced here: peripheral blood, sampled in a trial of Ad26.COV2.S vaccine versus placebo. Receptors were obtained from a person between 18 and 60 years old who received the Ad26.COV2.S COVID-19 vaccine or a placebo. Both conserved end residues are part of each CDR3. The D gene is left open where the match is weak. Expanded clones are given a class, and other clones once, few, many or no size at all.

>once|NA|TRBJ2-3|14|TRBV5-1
TGCGCCAGCAGCCCCAGGGAATATGCAGATACGCAGTATTTT
CASSPREYADTQYF
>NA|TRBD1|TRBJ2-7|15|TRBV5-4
TGTGCCAGCAGCCACCGGGACAGGGGGTTATACGAGCAGTACTTC
CASSHRDRGLYEQYF
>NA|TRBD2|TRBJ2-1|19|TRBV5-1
TGCGCCAGCAACCTAGGGCTAGCGGGAGCTCTAATCTCCTACAATGAGCAGTTCTTC
CASNLGLAGALISYNEQFF
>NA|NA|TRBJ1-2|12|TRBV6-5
TGTGCCAGCAGGACGACAGGCTATGGCTACACCTTC
CASRTTGYGYTF
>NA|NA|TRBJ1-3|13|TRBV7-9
TGTGCCAGCAGGGGGAGCTCGGGAAACACCATATATTTT
CASRGSSGNTIYF
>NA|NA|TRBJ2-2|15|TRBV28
TGTGCCAGCAGTTTCACGGACAGAAACACCGGGGAGCTGTTTTTT
CASSFTDRNTGELFF
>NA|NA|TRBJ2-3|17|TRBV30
TGTGCCTGGAGTGTAACGGCGGGTGGGCTGCTGTGGTATACGCAGTATTTT
CAWSVTAGGLLWYTQYF
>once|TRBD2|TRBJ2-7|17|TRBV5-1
TGCGCCAGCAGCCTGGGACTAGCGGGAGGGCCTCCCTACGAGCAGTACTTC
CASSLGLAGGPPYEQYF
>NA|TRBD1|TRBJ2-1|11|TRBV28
TGTGCCAGCCAGACAGGGGCTGGGCAGTTCTTC
CASQTGAGQFF
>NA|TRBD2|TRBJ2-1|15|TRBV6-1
TGTGCCAGCAGTGAAGCGCTGGGACTAGGAACTGAGCAGTTCTTC
CASSEALGLGTEQFF
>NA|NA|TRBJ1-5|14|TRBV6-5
TGTGCCAGCAGGATGGACCGGGGCGGGATACCCCAGCATTTT
CASRMDRGGIPQHF
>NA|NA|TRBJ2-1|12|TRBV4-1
TGCGCCAGCAGCCATAGTTCGCCGGAGCAGTTCTTC
CASSHSSPEQFF
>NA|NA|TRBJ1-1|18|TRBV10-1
TGCGCCAGCAGTGTCATCTCTGGCAGGTACCCCGGGAACACTGAAGCTTTCTTT
CASSVISGRYPGNTEAFF
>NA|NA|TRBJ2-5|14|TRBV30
TGTGCCTGGAGTGTGAGGCGAGTGCGAGAGACCCAGTACTTC
CAWSVRRVRETQYF
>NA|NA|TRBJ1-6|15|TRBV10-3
TGTGCCATCAGGACCCGGGACACGGGAAATTCACCCCTCCACTTT
CAIRTRDTGNSPLHF
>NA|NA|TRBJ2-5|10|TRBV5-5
TGTGCCAGCGCTAAAGAGACCCAGTACTTC
CASAKETQYF
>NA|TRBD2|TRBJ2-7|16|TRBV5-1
TGCGCCAGCAGCCGAGGTGGACTAGCGGGAGCCTACGAGCAGTACTTC
CASSRGGLAGAYEQYF
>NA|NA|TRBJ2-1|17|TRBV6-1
TGTGCCAGCAGTGAAGCTCGGCCGGGGGCGAGATACAATGAGCAGTTCTTC
CASSEARPGARYNEQFF
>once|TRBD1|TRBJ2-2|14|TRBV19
TGTGCCAGTAGACGGGACAGGGGTACCGGGGAGCTGTTTTTT
CASRRDRGTGELFF
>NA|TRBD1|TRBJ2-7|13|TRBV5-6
TGTGCCAGCCGCGATTACAGGGGTTACGAGCAGTACTTC
CASRDYRGYEQYF
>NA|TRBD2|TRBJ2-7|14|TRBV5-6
TGTGCCAGCAGCTCCGGACTAGCGGGAGACGAGCAGTACTTC
CASSSGLAGDEQYF
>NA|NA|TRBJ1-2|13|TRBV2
TGTGCCAGCACCCCACAGGGTGGCTATGGCTACACCTTC
CASTPQGGYGYTF
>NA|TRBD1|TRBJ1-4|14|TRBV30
TGTGCCTGGGGAACGGGACAGTATAATGAAAAACTGTTTTTT
CAWGTGQYNEKLFF
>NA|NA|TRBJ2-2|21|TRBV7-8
TGTGCCAGCAGCTTAAATCCGGACCGAGCCCACATTTATGATGACACCGGGGAGCTGTTTTTT
CASSLNPDRAHIYDDTGELFF
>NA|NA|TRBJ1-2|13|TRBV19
TGTGCCAGTAGTAAAAAGGGACGTGCGGGCTACACCTTC
CASSKKGRAGYTF
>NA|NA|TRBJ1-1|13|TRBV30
TGTGCCTGGAGTGTACATCCGGACACTGAAGCTTTCTTT
CAWSVHPDTEAFF
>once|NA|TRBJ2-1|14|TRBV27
TGTGCCAGCAGTTTAGACTCCCGGGGAAATGAGCAGTTCTTC
CASSLDSRGNEQFF